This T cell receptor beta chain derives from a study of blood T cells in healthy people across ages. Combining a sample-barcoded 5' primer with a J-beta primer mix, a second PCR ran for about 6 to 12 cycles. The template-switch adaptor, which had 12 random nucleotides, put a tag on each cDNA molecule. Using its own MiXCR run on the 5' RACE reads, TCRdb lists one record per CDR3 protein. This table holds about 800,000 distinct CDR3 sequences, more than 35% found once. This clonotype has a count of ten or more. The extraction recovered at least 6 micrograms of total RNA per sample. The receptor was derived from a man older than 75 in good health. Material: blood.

The CDR3 protein is CASSPGLAGGYEQYF. In nucleotides, the CDR3 is TGTGCCAGCAGCCCAGGACTAGCGGGAGGCTACGAGCAGTACTTC. The genes are TRBV12-3 or TRBV12-4 and TRBJ2-7, with TRBD2 matching 14 bases. This CDR3 has 15 residues. Losses at the gene ends were 6 bases for V and 3 bases for J; bases not matched to a gene: 4.